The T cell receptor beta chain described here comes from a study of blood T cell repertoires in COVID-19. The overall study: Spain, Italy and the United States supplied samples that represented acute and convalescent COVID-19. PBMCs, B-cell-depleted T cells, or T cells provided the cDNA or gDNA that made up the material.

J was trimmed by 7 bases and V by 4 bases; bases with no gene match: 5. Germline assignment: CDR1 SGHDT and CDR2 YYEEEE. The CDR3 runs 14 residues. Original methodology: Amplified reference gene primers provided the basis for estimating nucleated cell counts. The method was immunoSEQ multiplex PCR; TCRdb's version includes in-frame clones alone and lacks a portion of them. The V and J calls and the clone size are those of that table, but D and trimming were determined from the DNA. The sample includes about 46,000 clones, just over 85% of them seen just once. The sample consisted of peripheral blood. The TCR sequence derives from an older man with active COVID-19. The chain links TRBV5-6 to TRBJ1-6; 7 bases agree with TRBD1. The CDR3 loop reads CASSERGRNSPLHF. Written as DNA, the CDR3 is TGTGCCAGCAGCGAAAGGGGGCGGAATTCACCCCTCCACTTT.